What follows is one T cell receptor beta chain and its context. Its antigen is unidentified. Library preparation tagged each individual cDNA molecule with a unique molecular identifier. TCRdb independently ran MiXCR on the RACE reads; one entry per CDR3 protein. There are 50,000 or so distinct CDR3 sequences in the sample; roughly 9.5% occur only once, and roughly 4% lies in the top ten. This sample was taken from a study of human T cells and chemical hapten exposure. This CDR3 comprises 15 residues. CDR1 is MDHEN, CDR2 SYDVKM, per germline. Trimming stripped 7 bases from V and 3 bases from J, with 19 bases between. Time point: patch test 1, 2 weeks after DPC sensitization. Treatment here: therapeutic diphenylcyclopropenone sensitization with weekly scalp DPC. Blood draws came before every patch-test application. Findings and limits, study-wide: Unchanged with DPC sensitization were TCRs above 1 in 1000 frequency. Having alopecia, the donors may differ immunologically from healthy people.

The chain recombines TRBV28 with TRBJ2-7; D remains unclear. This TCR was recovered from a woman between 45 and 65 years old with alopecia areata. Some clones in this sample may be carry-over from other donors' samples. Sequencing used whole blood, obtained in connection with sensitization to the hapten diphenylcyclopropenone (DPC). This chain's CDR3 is CASNTPGAGHYEQYF. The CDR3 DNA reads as TGTGCCAGCAATACACCCGGCGCAGGCCACTACGAGCAGTACTTC.